This entry lists 21 T cell receptor beta chains sequenced from one sample in a study of T-cell reconstitution after alpha-beta-depleted transplantation in children. Molecular barcoding with unique molecular identifiers was used for the TCRbeta library. One entry per CDR3 protein results from TCRdb running MiXCR on the PCR reads. The data contain about 200,000 distinct CDR3 sequences, approximately 6.9% of them singletons. The sequenced sample was PBMCs, obtained before TCRalphabeta/CD19-depleted stem cell transplant. Source of these receptors: a boy younger than 10 with acute lymphoblastic leukemia, due to receive a stem cell transplant.

This clonotype appeared a few times. The V gene is TRBV9, the J gene TRBJ2-5; tentative D call: TRBD1 (6 bases). The ends were cut back, 4 bases at V and 1 base at J, with 14 bases in the middle. Germline CDR1 is SGDLS and CDR2 is YYNGEE. The length of the CDR3 is 15 residues. CDR3 nucleotide sequence: TGTGCCAGCAGCTTCGATGGACAGATCCAAGAGACCCAGTACTTC. This encodes CASSFDGQIQETQYF.

At least ten counts were recorded for this clonotype. V gene TRBV13 combines with J gene TRBJ2-1; TRBD1 matches 12 bases. CDR1 and CDR2 from the germline V gene are PRHDT and FYEKMQ (reference sequence). The junction had 9 bases not matched to a gene; V was cut back by 5 bases and J by 10 bases. There are 15 residues in the CDR3. The DNA of the CDR3 is TGTGCCAGCAGCCTCCGGGACAGGGGGCTGGGGGAGCAGTTCTTC. It codes for CASSLRDRGLGEQFF.

Many counts were recorded for this clonotype. The V and J genes are TRBV7-9 and TRBJ2-7, with D tentatively TRBD2 (5 bases). The CDR3 has 12 amino acids. Looked up from germline, CDR1 is SEHNR and CDR2 is FQNEAQ (reference sequence). Trimming took off 3 bases at V and 5 bases at J, with 8 bases between the two ends. The CDR3 DNA reads as TGTGCCAGCAGCTTCGGGGAAGACGAGCAGTACTTC. Protein sequence: CASSFGEDEQYF.

This clonotype was recorded at least ten times. V is TRBV20-1 and J is TRBJ2-1; 7 bases align to TRBD2. Trimming at V came to 2 bases and at J to 11 bases, leaving 9 bases not matched to a gene. The CDR3 is 13 amino acids. The germline gives CDR1 DFQATT, CDR2 SNEGSKA (reference sequence). For the CDR3, the DNA is TGCAGTGCTAGACCGGGGACGGGAGGACAGCAGTTCTTC. Translating it yields CSARPGTGGQQFF.

This sequence joins TRBV29-1 and TRBJ1-2; D might be TRBD1 (5 bases). V lost 7 bases, J lost 8 bases, and 8 bases lay in between. Germline CDR1 reads SQVTM; CDR2 reads ANQGSEA. The CDR3 loop spans 9 amino acids. The chain's CDR3 is CSDEGGYTF. In nucleotides, the CDR3 is TGCAGCGATGAGGGGGGCTACACCTTC.

J is TRBJ2-3 and V is TRBV18; the D gene is possibly TRBD1 (5 bases). The CDR3 covers 14 residues. Trimming removed 3 bases from V and 6 bases from J, with 13 bases in between. CDR1 is KGHSH and CDR2 is LQKENI in the germline V gene. CDR3 DNA: TGTGCCAGCTCACCGGGGCAGGACGTGGATACGCAGTATTTT. This translates into CASSPGQDVDTQYF.

The table lists this clonotype with many counts. V is TRBV5-6 and J is TRBJ2-3; the D call may be TRBD1 or TRBD2 (5 bases each). With 3 bases removed from V and 10 bases from J, the gap between germline ends came to 21 bases. Looked up from germline, CDR1 is SGHDT and CDR2 is YYEEEE. This CDR3 region has 15 residues. CDR3 coding DNA: TGTGCCAGCAGCTCAGACAGTTACGAATACGGGGCGCAGTATTTT. This sequence encodes CASSSDSYEYGAQYF.

Only a few counts were recorded for this clonotype. Since no conserved phenylalanine or tryptophan closes the CDR3, a read error is the likely cause. The chain carries TRBV28 and TRBJ2-7; D remains ambiguous. CDR1 MDHEN and CDR2 SYDVKM come from the germline V gene. This CDR3 is built from 14 residues. V was cut by 5 bases and J by 3 bases, with 14 bases left in between. The CDR3 is CASSDLTAIYEQYL. The CDR3 DNA reads TGTGCCAGCAGTGACTTGACCGCTATCTACGAGCAGTACCTC.

The V call is TRBV12-3 or TRBV12-4, the J call TRBJ2-1; weak D call: TRBD1 (6 bases). This CDR3 is built from 14 residues. V lost 3 bases, J lost 8 bases, and 14 bases lay in between. The CDR3 coding sequence is TGTGCCAGCAGTTTGGGGGCGAGGGTCCATGAGCAGTTCTTC. It yields the protein CASSLGARVHEQFF.

On this clonotype itself: A read error is likely, as this CDR3 ends without the conserved phenylalanine or tryptophan. The limits of the CDR3 on the DNA are not certain, so only TCRdb's listed CDR3 is given. V and J are TRBV21-1 and TRBJ1-1. TRBV21-1 is termed a pseudogene. The CDR3 length is 12 residues, termini included. This chain's CDR3 is CASSRENTEAFS.

The V and J genes are TRBV10-3 and TRBJ2-3; 8 nucleotides align to TRBD1. The CDR3 loop spans 13 amino acids. Germline V gene lookup returns CDR1 ENHRY and CDR2 SYGVKD. With 10 bases clipped from V and 2 bases from J, the junction kept 5 bases outside the gene matches. CDR3 DNA: TGTGCCAGGACAGGGTCGGCCACAGATACGCAGTATTTT. It translates to CARTGSATDTQYF.

A few counts support this clonotype. The J gene is TRBJ1-1, the V gene TRBV28; a weak D match, TRBD1 (5 bases). Germline values: CDR1 MDHEN, CDR2 SYDVKM. The CDR3 sequence is 14 residues long. V was pared by 3 bases and J by 3 bases, with 11 bases between. This chain's CDR3 is CASSLVRDHTEAFF. DNA for the CDR3: TGTGCCAGCAGTTTGGTCAGGGACCACACTGAAGCTTTCTTT.

The table lists this clonotype with a few counts. The rearrangement links TRBV27 to TRBJ2-3; 7 bases are shared with TRBD1. V was pared by 1 base and J by 3 bases, with 4 bases of the junction left unmatched. This CDR3 is 15 amino acids long. Germline V gene sequence: CDR1 MNHEY, CDR2 SMNVEV (reference sequence). The CDR3 protein is CASSLWDSFTDTQYF. As DNA, the CDR3 is TGTGCCAGCAGTTTATGGGACAGTTTTACAGATACGCAGTATTTT.

This clonotype appeared a few times. The CDR3 spells CASAPVGGRGITGELFF. CDR3 bases: TGTGCCAGCGCCCCGGTTGGCGGGAGAGGTATCACCGGGGAGCTGTTTTTT. This sequence joins TRBV18 and TRBJ2-2, with 7 positions matching TRBD2. The ends lost 8 bases at V and 4 bases at J; junction bases unmatched: 16. The CDR3 totals 17 residues. CDR1 and CDR2 from the germline V gene are KGHSH and LQKENI.

Comments on this clonotype: A single base separates this from a much larger clone, so it may be a read error. V and J are TRBV15 and TRBJ1-3; D not certain. V was shortened by 7 bases and J by 0 bases, with 1 base between the two germline ends. The CDR3 runs to 11 residues. Looked up from germline, CDR1 is LNHNV and CDR2 is YYDKDF (reference sequence). The CDR3 loop reads CATTSGNTIYF. Here the CDR3 DNA reads TGTGCCACCACCTCTGGAAACACCATATATTTT.

This clonotype came up a few times. The chain combines TRBV20-1 with TRBJ1-1; no reliable D call. This CDR3 region has 12 residues. V was trimmed by 0 bases and J by 8 bases, leaving 10 bases between them. CDR1 DFQATT and CDR2 SNEGSKA come from the germline V gene (reference sequence). The CDR3 here is CSARDPRTEAFF. The CDR3 region has the DNA TGCAGTGCTAGAGATCCCAGAACAGAAGCTTTCTTT.

Ten or more counts support this clonotype. J is TRBJ1-6 and V is TRBV28, with 7 positions matching TRBD1. V shed 2 bases, J shed 14 bases, and the junction held 6 bases outside the gene matches. Germline CDR1 is MDHEN and CDR2 is SYDVKM. The CDR3 is 13 amino acids. The CDR3 coding sequence is TGTGCCAGCAGTTTAGGACAGGAGCCCACCCTCCACTTT. Translated, it gives CASSLGQEPTLHF.

This clonotype was found many times. The V gene is TRBV28, the J gene TRBJ2-1, with 7 bases fitting TRBD2. Germline V CDR1 and CDR2: MDHEN, SYDVKM. CDR3 length equals 16 residues. After removal of 3 bases from V and 1 base from J, the junction contained 6 bases not matched to a gene. Written as DNA, the CDR3 is TGTGCCAGCAGTTTTGAGCGGGGAGGTTCCTACAATGAGCAGTTCTTC. Translating it yields CASSFERGGSYNEQFF.

This clonotype was seen ten or more times. The chain recombines TRBV12-3 or TRBV12-4 with TRBJ1-1; D unclear. The CDR3 has 14 amino acids. The CDR3: CAVAITAANTEAFF. In DNA form, the CDR3 reads TGTGCGGTAGCGATCACGGCGGCTAACACTGAAGCTTTCTTT.

CDR3 in amino acids: CASSPISPAAGGKNEQFF. For the CDR3, the DNA is TGTGCCAGCAGTCCTATATCCCCCGCGGCGGGGGGGAAGAATGAGCAGTTCTTC. The chain links TRBV6-1 to TRBJ2-1; 9 bases line up with TRBD2. J gave up 7 bases and V 5 bases, and 18 bases lay outside the gene matches. Per the germline V gene, CDR1 is MNHNS and CDR2 is SASEGT. The CDR3 totals 18 residues.

This clonotype was seen repeatedly, ten times or more. This chain uses TRBV6-5 with TRBJ2-5, with D tentatively TRBD2 (5 bases). Deletions cut 0 bases from V and 3 bases from J, with 14 bases between. The CDR3 consists of 16 residues. From germline, CDR1 is MNHEY and CDR2 SVGAGI. Here the CDR3 reads CASSYSYAGAEETQYF. Here the CDR3 DNA reads TGTGCCAGCAGTTACTCGTATGCGGGCGCAGAAGAGACCCAGTACTTC.